This TCR beta chain originates from a study of response to subunit inactivated influenza vaccine. Whole-study findings and limits: Only a handful of new T cells, the authors suggested, are recruited with each seasonal influenza vaccination.

The CDR3 is 15 residues long. Per germline, CDR1 SGHRS and CDR2 YFSETQ. V lost 0 bases to trimming and J lost 5 bases; unmatched junction nucleotides: 6. Using its own MiXCR run on the RT-PCR reads, TCRdb lists one record per CDR3 protein. The repertoire consists of hundreds of thousands of distinct CDR3 sequences, with 11% to 15% occurring once and the leading ten covering 5.5% to 7%. Regarding this clonotype: The antigen remains undetermined.

The chain carries TRBV5-1 and TRBJ1-2; 8 bases match TRBD1. The material was PBMCs from blood, obtained around two weeks before vaccination. This TCR was recovered from a man aged 45-65 years who received an inactivated influenza vaccine. As DNA, the CDR3 is TGCGCCAGCAGCTTGGCCGCGGACAGGGCTTATGGCTACACCTTC. Translation: CASSLAADRAYGYTF. Drawing the rest from reference TRBV5-1 and TRBJ1-2, the complete variable domain is KAGVTQTPRYLIKTRGQQVTLSCSPISGHRSVSWYQQTPGQGLQFLFEYFSETQRNKGNFPGRFSGRQFSNSRSEMNVSTLELGDSALYLCASSLAADRAYGYTFGSGTRLTVV.